The 4 T cell receptor beta chains presented below share a single source sample, sequenced in a study of T cell repertoires in cytomegalovirus infection. TCRdb ran MiXCR on the reads and lists one entry per CDR3 protein. Here the sample spans just over 450,000 distinct CDR3 sequences, roughly 42% being singletons. Their specific antigens are unknown. Here the sequenced sample was cultured PBMCs, taken from culture after CMV antigen stimulation. These receptor sequences come from a human donor in good health (CMV status not recorded). Some clones in this sample may be carry-over from other donors' samples.

The chain links TRBV5-1 to TRBJ2-1; TRBD1 might be the D (5 bases). This CDR3 has 15 amino acids. V was cut by 5 bases and J by 5 bases, with 17 bases left in between. Germline CDR1 SGHRS, CDR2 YFSETQ. CDR3 amino acids: CASRPFGQGNNEQFF. For the CDR3, the DNA is TGCGCCAGCAGACCTTTCGGGCAGGGTAACAATGAGCAGTTCTTC.

This rearrangement joins TRBV7-8 to TRBJ1-2; D is undetermined. CDR1 and CDR2 (germline): SGHVS, FQNEAQ. Trimming left V 1 base short and J 4 bases short, with 13 bases between. The CDR3 runs 15 residues. This chain's CDR3 is CASSLEQRGPYGYTF. CDR3 nucleotides: TGTGCCAGCAGCTTAGAGCAGAGAGGGCCCTATGGCTACACCTTC.

This chain uses TRBV5-6 with TRBJ2-3; a possible D gene is TRBD2 (6 bases). CDR3 length equals 15 residues. Germline CDR1 reads SGHDT; CDR2 reads YYEEEE. V lost 2 bases to trimming and J lost 2 bases, with 12 bases between them. The CDR3 DNA is TGTGCCAGCAGCTTTGGGGGGACCTACACAGATACGCAGTATTTT. Its translation: CASSFGGTYTDTQYF.

This clonotype was recorded a few times. The chain recombines TRBV11-2 with TRBJ2-5; 14 bases agree with TRBD2. V gave up 3 bases and J gave up 4 bases; unmatched junction bases: 4. Germline lookup yields CDR1 SGHAT and CDR2 FQNNGV. The CDR3 sequence is 16 residues long. CDR3 coding DNA: TGTGCCAGCAGCTTCGGACTAGCGGGAGGTTCAGAGACCCAGTACTTC. Translated: CASSFGLAGGSETQYF.